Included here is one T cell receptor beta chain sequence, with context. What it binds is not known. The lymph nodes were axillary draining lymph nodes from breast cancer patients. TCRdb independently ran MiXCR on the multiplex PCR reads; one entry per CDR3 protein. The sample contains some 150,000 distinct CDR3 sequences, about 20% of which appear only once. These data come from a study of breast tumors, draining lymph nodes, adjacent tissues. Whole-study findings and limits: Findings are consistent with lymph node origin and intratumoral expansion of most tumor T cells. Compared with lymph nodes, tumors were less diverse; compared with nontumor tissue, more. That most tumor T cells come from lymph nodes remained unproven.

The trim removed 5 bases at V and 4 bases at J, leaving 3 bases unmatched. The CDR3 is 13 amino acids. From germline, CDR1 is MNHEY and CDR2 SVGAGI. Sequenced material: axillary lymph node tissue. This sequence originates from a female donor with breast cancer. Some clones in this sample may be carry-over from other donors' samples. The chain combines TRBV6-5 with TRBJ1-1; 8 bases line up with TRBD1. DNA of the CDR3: TGTGCCAGCAGTATTCAGGGGGCCACTGAAGCTTTCTTT. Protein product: CASSIQGATEAFF.